Given below is one TCR beta chain in context. Preparing the TCRbeta library involved the use of unique molecular identifiers. MiXCR was run by TCRdb on the PCR reads, yielding one entry per CDR3 protein. The data contain some 590,000 distinct CDR3 sequences, roughly 10% of them singletons. This sample is drawn from a study of T-cell reconstitution after alpha-beta-depleted transplantation in children. The receptor was isolated from a human donor who donated a stem cell graft to a child with acute myeloid leukemia. The source was PBMCs from the stem cell graft donor, collected from the stem cell graft.

The CDR3 DNA sequence: TGTGCCATCAGTGAGTTAACGGACAATGAGCAGTTCTTC. Encoded protein: CAISELTDNEQFF. The genes are TRBV10-3 and TRBJ2-1; no reliable D call. The V and J ends lost 1 base and 5 bases respectively, with 6 bases between them. The CDR3 loop spans 13 amino acids. Germline V CDR1 and CDR2: ENHRY, SYGVKD.